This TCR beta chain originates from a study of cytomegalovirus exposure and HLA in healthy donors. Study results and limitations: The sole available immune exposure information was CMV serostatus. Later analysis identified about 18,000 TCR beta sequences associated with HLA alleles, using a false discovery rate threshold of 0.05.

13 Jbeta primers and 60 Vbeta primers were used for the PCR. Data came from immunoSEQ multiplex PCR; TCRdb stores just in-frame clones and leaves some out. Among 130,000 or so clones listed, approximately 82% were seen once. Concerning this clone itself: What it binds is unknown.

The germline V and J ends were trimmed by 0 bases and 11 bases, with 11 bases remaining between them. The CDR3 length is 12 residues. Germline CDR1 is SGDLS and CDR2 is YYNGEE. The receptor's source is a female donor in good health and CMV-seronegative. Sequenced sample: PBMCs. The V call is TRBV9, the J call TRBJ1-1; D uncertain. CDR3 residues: CASSVVEVGAFF. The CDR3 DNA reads TGTGCCAGCAGCGTAGTTGAGGTTGGGGCTTTCTTT.